This entry lists 29 T cell receptor beta chains sequenced from one sample in a study of spatial heterogeneity in lung cancer. Each CDR3 protein is one row after TCRdb ran MiXCR on the 5' RACE reads. Of around 10,000 distinct CDR3 sequences in the sample, over 3% were seen once. Time point described: sample taken at primary tumor resection. Sequencing covered unsorted whole RNA taken from tumor, nontumor lung or frozen PBMC. This material consisted of PBMCs, taken at surgery. The receptors shown here come from a female donor with early-stage non-small cell lung cancer.

This clonotype came up many times. Since the library was made to target alpha chains, this beta chain is a stray read and its abundance is not meaningful. This rearrangement joins TRBV7-9 to TRBJ2-7; D is possibly TRBD2 (5 bases). The CDR3 runs 15 residues. V was trimmed by 1 base and J by 5 bases, leaving 15 bases between them. Germline V lookup: CDR1 SEHNR, CDR2 FQNEAQ (reference sequence). As DNA, the CDR3 is TGTGCCAGCAGCTTAGGTGGAACCCCCGGGGACGAGCAGTACTTC. Its protein is CASSLGGTPGDEQYF.

On this clonotype itself: The library was built for alpha chains, so this beta chain is an off-target read and its size means little. Here the CDR3 DNA reads TGTGCCATAGGAACAGGGCACCAAGAGACCCAGTACTTC. Its translation: CAIGTGHQETQYF. The chain couples TRBV15 to TRBJ2-5, with D tentatively TRBD1 (6 bases). V gave up 10 bases and J gave up 0 bases, with 12 bases separating them. The germline V gene has CDR1 LNHNV and CDR2 YYDKDF (reference sequence). This CDR3 has 13 amino acids. Full variable domain (outside the CDR3, taken from reference TRBV15 and TRBJ2-5): DAMVIQNPRYQVTQFGKPVTLSCSQTLNHNVMYWYQQKSSQAPKLLFHYYDKDFNNEADTPDNFQSRRPNTSFCFLDIRSPGLGDTAMYLCAIGTGHQETQYFGPGTRLLVL.

In the case of this clonotype: With the library built for alpha chains, this beta chain is off target and its frequency is not meaningful. The gene calls are TRBV7-2 and TRBJ1-2, with a weak D call TRBD1 (6 bases). Germline CDR1 and CDR2: SGHTA and FQGNSA. This CDR3 has 14 residues. Trimming removed 1 base at V and 4 bases at J, with 10 bases between. The CDR3: CASSLGGAVYGYTF. CDR3 bases: TGTGCCAGCAGCTTAGGGGGGGCCGTCTATGGCTACACCTTC. The whole variable domain, filled in from reference TRBV7-2 and TRBJ1-2, reads GAGVSQSPSNKVTEKGKDVELRCDPISGHTALYWYRQSLGQGLEFLIYFQGNSAPDKSGLPSDRFSAERTGGSVSTLTIQRTQQEDSAVYLCASSLGGAVYGYTFGSGTRLTVV.

In its sample, this clonotype was seen many times. In a library made to pick up alpha chains, this beta chain is a stray read with a size that means little. The rearrangement links TRBV25-1 to TRBJ1-6; TRBD1 might be the D (5 bases). The CDR3 totals 14 residues. The germline V gene has CDR1 MGHDK and CDR2 SYGVNS. The V end was cut by 3 bases, the J end by 9 bases, with 12 bases between. The CDR3 sequence is CASSDPRERSPLHF. In nucleotides, the CDR3 is TGTGCCAGCAGTGATCCCAGGGAGCGTTCACCCCTCCACTTT.

This clonotype was seen many times. In a library made to pick up alpha chains, this beta chain is a stray read with a size that means little. The rearrangement uses TRBV12-3 or TRBV12-4 and TRBJ2-2, with D tentatively TRBD1 or TRBD2 (6 bases each). V lost 6 bases, J lost 5 bases, and 16 bases lay in between. The length of the CDR3 is 15 residues. Here the CDR3 reads CASRTTGGGTGELFF. The CDR3, as DNA: TGTGCCAGCAGAACCACAGGAGGGGGGACCGGGGAGCTGTTTTTT.

This clonotype was counted many times. This beta chain represents an off-target read in a library built for alpha chains; its size is of limited meaning. This chain uses TRBV21-1 with TRBJ1-1. TRBV21-1 is recorded as a pseudogene. This CDR3 has 13 residues. This chain's CDR3 is CASSKVVDTEAFF. CDR3 nucleotides: TGTGCCAGCAGCAAAGTTGTGGACACTGAAGCTTTCTTT.

This clonotype appeared many times. This beta chain was picked up by a library intended for alpha chains and is off target, so its count carries little meaning. The V and J genes are TRBV20-1 and TRBJ2-7; 7 bases agree with TRBD1. Germline lookup yields CDR1 DFQATT and CDR2 SNEGSKA (reference sequence). The CDR3 is 13 amino acids. Germline trimming cut 5 bases from V and 3 bases from J; bases unmatched to any gene: 7. Here the CDR3 DNA reads TGCAGTGCTGCCACAGGGGAATTCTACGAGCAGTACTTC. Amino acids: CSAATGEFYEQYF.

This clonotype was seen ten or more times. Little can be read into the size of this beta chain, an off-target read in a library designed for alpha chains. The chain uses TRBV23-1 and TRBJ2-1; TRBD2 matches 14 bases. TRBV23-1 is marked as an open reading frame, function uncertain. V trimming: 2 bases; J trimming: 4 bases; junction bases outside the gene matches: 7. The CDR3 is 18 amino acids. This CDR3 reads CASSQGTSGSPGYNEQFF. The CDR3 region has the DNA TGCGCCAGCAGTCAAGGGACTAGCGGGAGCCCCGGGTACAATGAGCAGTTCTTC.

The table lists this clonotype with many counts. This beta chain appears as a stray read in a library generated for alpha chains; its size is not informative. CDR3 sequence reads: CASSGGRKVADTQYF. Written as DNA, the CDR3 is TGTGCCAGCAGTGGGGGGCGGAAAGTCGCAGATACGCAGTATTTT. The chain combines TRBV2 with TRBJ2-3, with D maybe TRBD1 (6 bases). Germline loops: CDR1 SNHLY, CDR2 FYNNEI. The CDR3 runs 15 residues. Trimming shortened V by 4 bases and J by 4 bases, and 15 bases separated the two germline ends. Based on the CDR3 plus reference TRBV2 and TRBJ2-3, the full variable domain is EPEVTQTPSHQVTQMGQEVILRCVPISNHLYFYWYRQILGQKVEFLVSFYNNEISEKSEIFDDQFSVERPDGSNFTLKIRSTKLEDSAMYFCASSGGRKVADTQYFGPGTRLTVL.

This clonotype appeared many times. The library was designed around alpha chains, so this beta chain is a stray read whose abundance carries little weight. J is TRBJ2-7 and V is TRBV20-1; D may be TRBD2 (5 bases). Deletions cut 5 bases from V and 2 bases from J, with 19 bases between. This CDR3 has 15 amino acids. The germline CDR1 and CDR2 sequences are DFQATT and SNEGSKA (reference sequence). CDR3 DNA: TGCAGTGCTCAACCGGTTATGTTAGCGACCTACGAGCAGTACTTC. The encoded protein is CSAQPVMLATYEQYF.

This clonotype was seen many times. The size of this beta chain means little, since it is a stray read in a library made for alpha chains. The J gene is TRBJ2-1, the V gene TRBV20-1; D not certain. The CDR3 is made up of 12 amino acids. V was cut by 5 bases and J by 4 bases, with 9 bases left in between. The V gene's germline CDR1 is DFQATT and CDR2 SNEGSKA (reference sequence). CDR3 nucleotides: TGCAGTGCTTATGACACTTACAATGAGCAGTTCTTC. Its translation is CSAYDTYNEQFF.

Comments on this clonotype: This beta chain is off target for a library built for alpha chains, so its abundance means little. The chain has TRBV5-1 and TRBJ2-7, with D possibly TRBD1 on 5 matching bases. The V gene's germline CDR1 is SGHRS and CDR2 YFSETQ. The ends were cut back, 3 bases at V and 4 bases at J, with 11 bases in the middle. The CDR3 is made up of 13 amino acids. The CDR3 spells CASSYDSAYEQYF. The CDR3 nucleotides read TGCGCCAGCAGCTACGACAGCGCTTACGAGCAGTACTTC.

This clonotype has a count of ten or more. In a library made to pick up alpha chains, this beta chain is a stray read with a size that means little. CDR3 bases: TGTGCCAGCAGCTTGACCGAGAACACTGAAGCTTTCTTT. Translated, it gives CASSLTENTEAFF. The chain combines TRBV7-6 with TRBJ1-1; D remains ambiguous. This CDR3 region has 13 residues. Germline values: CDR1 SGHVS, CDR2 FNYEAQ. V gave up 3 bases and J gave up 1 base, with 6 bases separating them.

This clonotype was picked up many times. Since the library was made to target alpha chains, this beta chain is a stray read and its abundance is not meaningful. This chain connects TRBV7-8 to TRBJ2-5; no firm D call. Between the trimmed V and J ends, which lost 1 base and 2 bases, there was a span of 5 bases. CDR1 is SGHVS and CDR2 is FQNEAQ in the germline V gene. CDR3 length equals 13 residues. CDR3 nucleotide sequence: TGTGCCAGCAGCTTAGGACGACAAGAGACCCAGTACTTC. As protein: CASSLGRQETQYF.

This clonotype was observed many times. As an off-target read in a library built for alpha chains, this beta chain has a frequency of little significance. This chain uses TRBV6-2 or TRBV6-3 with TRBJ1-5, with D uncertain. V was shortened by 6 bases and J by 3 bases, with 6 bases between the two germline ends. The length of the CDR3 is 12 residues. Germline values: CDR1 MNHEY, CDR2 SVGEGT. CDR3 in amino acids: CASRDHNQPQHF. The CDR3 nucleotides read TGTGCCAGCAGGGATCACAATCAGCCCCAGCATTTT.

Of note for this clonotype: With the library built for alpha chains, this beta chain is off target and its frequency is not meaningful. The chain recombines TRBV6-5 with TRBJ2-7; tentative D call: TRBD2 (6 bases). Germline V lookup: CDR1 MNHEY, CDR2 SVGAGI. The CDR3 loop spans 17 amino acids. V gave up 3 bases and J gave up 2 bases, with 20 bases separating them. The CDR3: CASSYFAGTAGTYEQYF. The CDR3 region has the DNA TGTGCCAGCAGTTATTTTGCCGGGACTGCAGGGACCTACGAGCAGTACTTC.

This clonotype occurred many times. This beta chain lies outside the target of a library built for alpha chains; its clone size means little. The chain links TRBV15 to TRBJ2-5; D gene unclear. Germline assignment: CDR1 LNHNV and CDR2 YYDKDF (reference sequence). V dropped 0 bases and J dropped 1 base, with 9 bases sitting between them. This CDR3 has 15 amino acids. The CDR3 sequence: CATSRERQTQETQYF. The CDR3 DNA follows: TGTGCCACCAGCAGAGAAAGGCAGACCCAAGAGACCCAGTACTTC.

Note on this clonotype: This beta chain was picked up by a library intended for alpha chains and is off target, so its count carries little meaning. This chain links TRBV6-2 or TRBV6-3 with TRBJ1-5; D is uncertain. Germline CDR1 is MNHEY and CDR2 is SVGEGT. Trimming cost V 5 bases and J 0 bases, with 11 bases left between them. The CDR3 covers 15 residues. The CDR3 DNA reads as TGTGCCAGCAGTACTGGTTTGGGTAGCAATCAGCCCCAGCATTTT. Protein product: CASSTGLGSNQPQHF.

This clonotype was counted at least ten times. The library was designed around alpha chains, so this beta chain is a stray read whose abundance carries little weight. The gene calls are TRBV5-1 and TRBJ2-3; TRBD2 agrees at 11 bases. V shed 5 bases, J shed 4 bases, and the junction held 3 bases outside the gene matches. Germline lookup yields CDR1 SGHRS and CDR2 YFSETQ. CDR3 length: 14 amino acids. CDR3 in DNA: TGCGCCAGCAGGTCGACTAGCGGGGCAGATACGCAGTATTTT. Encoded protein: CASRSTSGADTQYF.

With regard to this clonotype: A library prepared for alpha chains yielded this beta chain as an off-target read; its size is of little meaning. The genes are TRBV3-1 and TRBJ2-7; 13 nucleotides match TRBD2. Germline V CDR1 and CDR2: LGHDT, YNNKEL (reference sequence). The CDR3 consists of 15 residues. V was clipped by 4 bases and J by 6 bases; unmatched bases: 6. In DNA, the CDR3 is TGTGCCAGCAGCCCCCGGACTAGCGGGAGTCTCGAGCAGTACTTC. Residues: CASSPRTSGSLEQYF.

This clonotype was recorded at least ten times. This beta chain was picked up by a library intended for alpha chains and is off target, so its count carries little meaning. The J gene is TRBJ1-5, the V gene TRBV6-6, with TRBD1 identical over 9 bases. The CDR3 covers 14 residues. Trimming removed 2 bases from V and 7 bases from J; junction bases left unmatched: 3. Germline CDR1 reads MNHNY; CDR2 reads SVGAGI (reference sequence). The CDR3 sequence: CASSYGDRDQPQHF. The CDR3 DNA is TGTGCCAGCAGTTACGGGGACAGGGACCAGCCCCAGCATTTT.

Ten or more counts support this clonotype. Little can be read into the size of this beta chain, an off-target read in a library designed for alpha chains. V gene TRBV5-1 combines with J gene TRBJ2-7, with 8 positions matching TRBD1. V trimming: 2 bases; J trimming: 3 bases; junction bases outside the gene matches: 4. Germline values: CDR1 SGHRS, CDR2 YFSETQ. The length of the CDR3 is 14 residues. CDR3 in amino acids: CASSFGQGLYEQYF. Written as DNA, the CDR3 is TGCGCCAGCAGCTTCGGACAGGGACTCTACGAGCAGTACTTC.

This clonotype was counted at least ten times. A library prepared for alpha chains yielded this beta chain as an off-target read; its size is of little meaning. The chain is built from TRBV9 and TRBJ2-5; TRBD1 agrees at 10 bases. The germline V gene has CDR1 SGDLS and CDR2 YYNGEE. The ends lost 0 bases at V and 4 bases at J; junction bases unmatched: 3. The CDR3 sequence is 15 residues long. The CDR3 coding sequence is TGTGCCAGCAGCGTAGGGACAGGGGGGTTAGAGACCCAGTACTTC. This sequence encodes CASSVGTGGLETQYF.

Of note for this clonotype: This beta chain represents an off-target read in a library built for alpha chains; its size is of limited meaning. The chain is built from TRBV12-3 or TRBV12-4 and TRBJ2-2; D is ambiguous. Trimming took 4 bases from V and 2 from J, leaving 8 bases between them. This CDR3 has 14 amino acids. CDR3 in amino acids: CASSSPPNTGELFF. The DNA of the CDR3 is TGTGCCAGCAGTTCCCCTCCTAACACCGGGGAGCTGTTTTTT.

With regard to this clonotype: A much larger clone differs from this one at a single base, so this may be a read error. This beta chain is a stray sequence in a library constructed for alpha chains; its clone size is not meaningful. The rearrangement uses TRBV29-1 and TRBJ2-1; D is undetermined. Germline V gene data show CDR1 as SQVTM and CDR2 as ANQGSEA. The ends were cut back, 4 bases at V and 2 bases at J, with 18 bases in the middle. The length of the CDR3 is 16 residues. The CDR3 DNA reads as TGCAGCGTTGGAGGCTTGGCCTTTCGTACCTACAATGAGCAGTTCTTC. Its protein product is CSVGGLAFRTYNEQFF.

In its sample, this clonotype was seen many times. This beta chain is an unintended read in a library built for alpha chains; its size means little. The chain joins TRBV29-1 to TRBJ1-2; 7 bases match TRBD1. The CDR3 extends over 18 amino acids. Germline CDR1 SQVTM, CDR2 ANQGSEA. The V gene end was trimmed by 6 bases and the J gene end by 5 bases; junction bases not matched to a gene: 24. The CDR3 here is CSVAPTGTETASYYGYTF. In DNA, the CDR3 is TGCAGCGTAGCCCCGACAGGGACAGAGACCGCCTCTTATTATGGCTACACCTTC.

This clonotype appeared many times. Found in a library prepared for alpha chains, this beta chain is an off-target read, and its abundance has little meaning. The V gene is TRBV27, the J gene TRBJ2-1; 7 nucleotides line up with TRBD2. CDR1 and CDR2 from the germline V gene are MNHEY and SMNVEV (reference sequence). This CDR3 comprises 16 residues. V shed 0 bases, J shed 7 bases, and the junction held 9 bases outside the gene matches. The CDR3 bases are TGTGCCAGCAGTTTATCGACGACGGGAGGTGAGAATGAGCAGTTCTTC. Its translation is CASSLSTTGGENEQFF.

This clonotype was found many times. The size of this beta chain means little, since it is a stray read in a library made for alpha chains. The chain carries TRBV7-7 and TRBJ2-7, with a possible D match to TRBD2 (5 bases). Trimming took 1 base from V and 5 from J, leaving 9 bases between them. The CDR3 has 13 residues. CDR1 is SSHAT and CDR2 is FNYEAQ in the germline V gene (reference sequence). The CDR3 DNA is TGTGCCAGCAGCTTAGGGACTTCCGACGAGCAGTACTTC. It yields the protein CASSLGTSDEQYF.

This clonotype was found many times. This beta chain appears as a stray read in a library generated for alpha chains; its size is not informative. The chain recombines TRBV20-1 with TRBJ2-1, with TRBD2 matching over 14 bases. CDR1 and CDR2 (germline): DFQATT, SNEGSKA (reference sequence). This CDR3 is 20 amino acids long. Losses at the gene ends were 4 bases for V and 0 bases for J; bases not matched to a gene: 14. The CDR3 sequence: CSATAQGLAGARSSYNEQFF. CDR3 DNA: TGCAGTGCTACCGCCCAGGGACTAGCGGGAGCCAGGAGCTCCTACAATGAGCAGTTCTTC.